These T cell receptor beta chains were read from a single sample in a study of lymphopenia after photon versus proton radiotherapy. Here immunoSEQ multiplex PCR was the method, and the copy in TCRdb shows in-frame clones only, minus some. Of about 50,000 clones listed, 80% to 95% are singletons. This specimen consisted of peripheral blood, obtained from a patient treated with photon-based radiotherapy. All receptors derive from a woman in her thirties or forties with cholangiocarcinoma. Each CDR3 is given with its conserved first and last residue. The D gene is left open where the match is weak. Some rows have no size entry. The others give once, few or many, or a class for an expanded clone.

clone size,J gene,V gene,D gene,CDR3 DNA,CDR3 protein
.,TRBJ1-2,TRBV25-1,.,TGTGCCAGCAGTGAACTCACTAACAGGGTTGGATTACGTGGCTACACCTTC,CASSELTNRVGLRGYTF
.,TRBJ1-6,TRBV28,.,TGTGCCAGCACCCTCGAGGGGGGTTCTTATAATTCACCCCTCCACTTT,CASTLEGGSYNSPLHF
.,TRBJ1-3,TRBV5-1,.,TGCGCCAGCACTGTTAACGGGGCTGCTGGAAACACCATATATTTT,CASTVNGAAGNTIYF
.,TRBJ1-4,TRBV30,.,TGTGCCTGGAGTCCCCGAGGGGCAACTAATGAAAAACTGTTTTTT,CAWSPRGATNEKLFF
.,TRBJ1-3,TRBV9,.,TGTGCCAGCAGCGTTACACAGGGCTCTGGAAACACCATATATTTT,CASSVTQGSGNTIYF
.,TRBJ1-1,TRBV5-4,.,TGTGCCAGCAGCCCCAGGACCGAGGCTGGTGCTTTCTTT,CASSPRTEAGAFF
.,TRBJ2-1,TRBV5-4,TRBD2,TGTGCCAGCAGCCCAAGCGGGGGGGCCAATGAGCAGTTCTTC,CASSPSGGANEQFF
.,TRBJ2-5,TRBV7-2,.,TGTGCCAGCAGCCCCCGCATGACAGGTTTGGGAGAGACCCAGTACTTC,CASSPRMTGLGETQYF
.,TRBJ2-7,TRBV13,.,TGTGCCAGCAGCTTAGATAGAGGGCCGAGGCGCTTC,CASSLDRGPRRF
.,TRBJ2-7,TRBV30,.,TGTGCCTGGAGTGTGGAGGGCGCCTACGAGCAGTACTTC,CAWSVEGAYEQYF
.,TRBJ2-7,TRBV11-2,TRBD2,TGTGCCAGCAGCTTAGAGAAGGGCGGGAGTCGAGACGAGCAGTACTTC,CASSLEKGGSRDEQYF
.,TRBJ1-1,TRBV5-6,.,TGTGCCAGCAGTTACAGGGTCACTGAAGCTTTCTTT,CASSYRVTEAFF
.,TRBJ2-7,TRBV5-5,.,TGTGCCAGCAGCTTGGATGCCGGGACAAATTACGAGCAGTACTTC,CASSLDAGTNYEQYF
.,TRBJ1-1,TRBV6-6,.,TGTGCCGGCGCGGATAGGAACACTGAAGCTTTCTTT,CAGADRNTEAFF
.,TRBJ2-5,TRBV7-9,TRBD1,TGTGCCAGCAGCACAGGGGCTACAGGGGTAGGAGAGACCCAGTACTTC,CASSTGATGVGETQYF
.,TRBJ2-6,TRBV9,.,TGTGCCAGCAGAGGCTCTGGGGCCAACGTCCTGACTTTC,CASRGSGANVLTF
.,TRBJ1-1,TRBV11-3,.,TGTGCCAGCAGCCTCGGGGGGGGTGACACTGAAGCTTTCTTT,CASSLGGGDTEAFF
.,TRBJ1-2,TRBV7-2,.,TGTGCCAGCAGCTTCTCAACGGGGGAGGGCCGGGGCTACACCTTC,CASSFSTGEGRGYTF
.,TRBJ2-5,TRBV5-6,.,TGTGCCAGCAACTTCGGAAGCGGGACACAAGAGACCCAGTACTTC,CASNFGSGTQETQYF
.,TRBJ2-7,TRBV6-5,.,TGTGCCAGCAGTAACGGGGGAAGAGGAGCCTACGAGCAGTACTTC,CASSNGGRGAYEQYF
.,TRBJ1-1,TRBV20-1,.,TGCAGTGCTACCAGGGGCACTGAAGCTTTCTTT,CSATRGTEAFF
.,TRBJ1-5,TRBV5-8,TRBD1,TGTGCCAGCAGCCAAAGGCCGGGACAGGGGTACGGACAGCCCCAGCATTTT,CASSQRPGQGYGQPQHF
.,TRBJ2-6,TRBV28,.,TGTGCCAGCAGTTTCTGGGGACACCGCTCTGGGGCCAACGTCCTGACTTTC,CASSFWGHRSGANVLTF
.,TRBJ2-4,TRBV7-2,TRBD2,TGTGCCAGCAGCTTAGTGAGCCTAGCGGGATTAGCCAAAAACATTCAGTACTTC,CASSLVSLAGLAKNIQYF
.,TRBJ2-7,TRBV21-1,.,TGTGCCAGCAATACAGGGGCCGACGAGCAGTACTTC,CASNTGADEQYF
.,TRBJ1-5,TRBV19,.,TGTGCCAGTAGTATACGTGTAAGTCAGCCCCAGCATTTT,CASSIRVSQPQHF
.,TRBJ2-7,TRBV5-5,.,TGTGCCAGCAGCTTGTTGGACGGTACCTACGAGCAGTACTTC,CASSLLDGTYEQYF
few,TRBJ1-3,TRBV6-5,.,TGTGCCAGCAGTATCGACGCGAGCTCTGGAAACACCATATATTTT,CASSIDASSGNTIYF
.,TRBJ1-1,TRBV5-4,TRBD1,TGTGCCAGCAGCTCAATGGGACAGCTTCTTGAAGCTTTCTTT,CASSSMGQLLEAFF
.,TRBJ1-4,TRBV5-4,.,TGTGCCAGCAGCTTGGCTGGGGTGTCCGGGGAAAAACTGTTTTTT,CASSLAGVSGEKLFF
.,TRBJ2-7,TRBV6-5,.,TGTGCCAGCGGATCGCGGGGACTTATTGGCGAGCAGTACTTC,CASGSRGLIGEQYF
.,TRBJ1-5,TRBV19,.,TGTGCCACCCAAGGGGGTAATCAGCCCCAGCATTTT,CATQGGNQPQHF
.,TRBJ2-7,TRBV29-1,.,TGCAGCGGTGGCCTGACAACCTACGAGCAGTACTTC,CSGGLTTYEQYF
.,TRBJ2-7,TRBV2,.,TGTGCCAGCAGTGTGAGTGCACAGGGAGAGCAGTACTTC,CASSVSAQGEQYF
.,TRBJ1-6,TRBV9,.,TGTGCCAGCAGCGCACCCGTCTATAATTCACCCCTCCACTTT,CASSAPVYNSPLHF
.,TRBJ1-5,TRBV7-9,.,TGTGCCAGCTCCCGAGGGGGGCAAAATCAGCCCCAGCATTTT,CASSRGGQNQPQHF
.,TRBJ2-7,TRBV2,.,TGTGCCAGCAGTGAAGTGGGGACGGCGGCCCCCGAGCAGTACTTC,CASSEVGTAAPEQYF
.,TRBJ2-5,TRBV7-2,.,TGTGCCAGCGGGTTGGGGGAGACCCAGTACTTC,CASGLGETQYF
once,TRBJ1-1,TRBV5-4,.,TGTGCCAGCAAGGGGGAAAGGATTGGCACTGAAGCTTTCTTT,CASKGERIGTEAFF
.,TRBJ2-2,TRBV11-2,.,TGTGCCAGCAGCCTCGGCCGGACGAACACCGGGGAGCTGTTTTTT,CASSLGRTNTGELFF
.,TRBJ2-1,TRBV7-3,.,TGTGCCAGCAGCTTAGAAAGCGGGCGCCCGGCTGAGCAGTTCTTC,CASSLESGRPAEQFF